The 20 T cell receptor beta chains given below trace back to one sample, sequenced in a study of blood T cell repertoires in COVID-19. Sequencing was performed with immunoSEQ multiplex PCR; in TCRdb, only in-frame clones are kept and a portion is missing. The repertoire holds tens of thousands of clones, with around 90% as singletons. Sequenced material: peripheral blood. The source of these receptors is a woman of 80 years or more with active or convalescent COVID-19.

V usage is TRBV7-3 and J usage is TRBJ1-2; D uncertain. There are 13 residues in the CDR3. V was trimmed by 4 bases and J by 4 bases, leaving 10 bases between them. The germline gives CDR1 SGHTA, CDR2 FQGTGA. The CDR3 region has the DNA TGTGCCAGCAGCTCCAGACTGTTCTATGGCTACACCTTC. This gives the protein CASSSRLFYGYTF.

CDR3 amino acids: CASGETGTHGYTF. DNA of the CDR3: TGTGCCAGCGGGGAGACAGGGACACATGGCTACACCTTC. This rearrangement joins TRBV12-3 or TRBV12-4 to TRBJ1-2; 7 positions agree with TRBD1. The CDR3 is 13 residues long. The V segment lost 8 bases and the J segment 6 bases; nucleotides outside the gene matches: 9.

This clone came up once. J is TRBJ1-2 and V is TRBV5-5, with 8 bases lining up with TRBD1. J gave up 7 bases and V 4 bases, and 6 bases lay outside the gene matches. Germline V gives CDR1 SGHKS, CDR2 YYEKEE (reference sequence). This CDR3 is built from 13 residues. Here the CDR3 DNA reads TGTGCCAGCAGCATGGACAGGGCCCTTGGCTACACCTTC. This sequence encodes CASSMDRALGYTF.

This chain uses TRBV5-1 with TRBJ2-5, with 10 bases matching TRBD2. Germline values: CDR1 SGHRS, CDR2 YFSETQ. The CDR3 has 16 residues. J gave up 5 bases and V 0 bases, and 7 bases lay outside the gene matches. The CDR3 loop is CASSLGSGGATETQYF. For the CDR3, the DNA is TGCGCCAGCAGCTTGGGAAGCGGGGGGGCCACGGAGACCCAGTACTTC.

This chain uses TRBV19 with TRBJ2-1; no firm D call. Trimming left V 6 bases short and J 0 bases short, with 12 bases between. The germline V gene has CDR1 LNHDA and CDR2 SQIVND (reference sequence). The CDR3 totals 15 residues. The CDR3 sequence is CASSPRPSSYNEQFF. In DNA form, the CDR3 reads TGTGCCAGTAGCCCTAGGCCGAGCTCCTACAATGAGCAGTTCTTC.

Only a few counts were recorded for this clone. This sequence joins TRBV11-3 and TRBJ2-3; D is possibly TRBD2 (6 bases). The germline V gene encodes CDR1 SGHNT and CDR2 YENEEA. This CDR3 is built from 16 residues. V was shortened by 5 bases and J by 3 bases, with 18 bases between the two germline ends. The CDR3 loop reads CASSPGGGFRTDTQYF. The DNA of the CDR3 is TGTGCCAGCAGCCCCGGAGGAGGGTTTCGGACAGATACGCAGTATTTT.

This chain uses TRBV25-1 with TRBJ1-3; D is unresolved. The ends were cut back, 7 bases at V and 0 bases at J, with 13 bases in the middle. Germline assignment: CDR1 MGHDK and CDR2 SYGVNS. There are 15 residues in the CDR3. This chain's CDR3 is CASTLDGYSGNTIYF. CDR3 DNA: TGTGCCAGCACTCTAGACGGGTACTCTGGAAACACCATATATTTT. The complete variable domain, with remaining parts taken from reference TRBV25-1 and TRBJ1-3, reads EADIYQTPRYLVIGTGKKITLECSQTMGHDKMYWYQQDPGMELHLIHYSYGVNSTEKGDLSSESTVSRIRTEHFPLTLESARPSHTSQYLCASTLDGYSGNTIYFGEGSWLTVV.

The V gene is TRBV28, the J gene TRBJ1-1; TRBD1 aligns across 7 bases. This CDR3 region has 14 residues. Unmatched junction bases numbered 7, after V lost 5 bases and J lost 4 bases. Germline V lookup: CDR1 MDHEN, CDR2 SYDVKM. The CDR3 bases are TGTGCCAGCAGTCCCACAGGGGCAGGCACTGAAGCTTTCTTT. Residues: CASSPTGAGTEAFF.

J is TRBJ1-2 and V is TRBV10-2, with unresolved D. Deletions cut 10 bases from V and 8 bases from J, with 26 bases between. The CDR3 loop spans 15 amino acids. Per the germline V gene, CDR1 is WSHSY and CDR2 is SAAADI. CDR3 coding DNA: TGCGCCACCCAAAATCCCCTAACCCTATCAAAGGGCTACACCTTC. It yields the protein CATQNPLTLSKGYTF.

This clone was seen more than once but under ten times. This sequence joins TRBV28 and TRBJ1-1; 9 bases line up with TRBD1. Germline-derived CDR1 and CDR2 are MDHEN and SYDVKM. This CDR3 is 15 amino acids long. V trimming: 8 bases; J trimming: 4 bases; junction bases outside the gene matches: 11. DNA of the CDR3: TGTGCCAGCCGGGCGGACAGGGGAAGGAGCACTGAAGCTTTCTTT. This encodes CASRADRGRSTEAFF.

The CDR3 region is CASTIYSSGDEAFF. The CDR3 DNA sequence: TGTGCCAGCACCATATATTCGTCGGGGGACGAAGCTTTCTTT. The chain has TRBV18 and TRBJ1-1, with D perhaps matching TRBD1 (5 bases). Trimming pared 8 bases from V and 8 bases from J, leaving 21 bases between. Germline loops: CDR1 KGHSH, CDR2 LQKENI. CDR3 size: 14 residues.

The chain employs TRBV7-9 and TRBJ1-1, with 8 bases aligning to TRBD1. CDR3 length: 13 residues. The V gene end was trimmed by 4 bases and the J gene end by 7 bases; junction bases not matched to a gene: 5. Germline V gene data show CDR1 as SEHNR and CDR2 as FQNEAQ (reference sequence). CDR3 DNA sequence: TGTGCCAGCAGCTCGACAGGGGATGTTGAAGCTTTCTTT. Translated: CASSSTGDVEAFF.

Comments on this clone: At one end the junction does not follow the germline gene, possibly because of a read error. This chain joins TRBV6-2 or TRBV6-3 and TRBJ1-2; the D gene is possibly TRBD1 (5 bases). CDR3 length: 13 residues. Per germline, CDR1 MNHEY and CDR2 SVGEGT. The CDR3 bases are TGTGCCAGCAATTACGGCGGGGCATATGGCTACACCTTC. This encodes CASNYGGAYGYTF.

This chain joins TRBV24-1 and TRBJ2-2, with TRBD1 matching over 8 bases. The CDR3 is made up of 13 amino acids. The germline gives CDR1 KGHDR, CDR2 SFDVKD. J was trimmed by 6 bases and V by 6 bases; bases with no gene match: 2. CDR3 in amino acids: CATSNRGSGELFF. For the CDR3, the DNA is TGTGCCACCAGTAACAGGGGGTCCGGGGAGCTGTTTTTT.

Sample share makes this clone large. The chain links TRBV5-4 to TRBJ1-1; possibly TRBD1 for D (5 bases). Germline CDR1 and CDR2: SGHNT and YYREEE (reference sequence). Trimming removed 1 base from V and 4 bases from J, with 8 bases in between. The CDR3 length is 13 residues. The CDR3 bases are TGTGCCAGCAGCTTGATGGGGGGCACTGAAGCTTTCTTT. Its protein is CASSLMGGTEAFF.

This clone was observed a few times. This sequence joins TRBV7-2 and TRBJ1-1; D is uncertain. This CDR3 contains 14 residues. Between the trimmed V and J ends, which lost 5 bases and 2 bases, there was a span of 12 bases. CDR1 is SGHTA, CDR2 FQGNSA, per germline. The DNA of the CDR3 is TGTGCCAGCAGCGGCGGGTTTCAAAACACTGAAGCTTTCTTT. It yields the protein CASSGGFQNTEAFF.

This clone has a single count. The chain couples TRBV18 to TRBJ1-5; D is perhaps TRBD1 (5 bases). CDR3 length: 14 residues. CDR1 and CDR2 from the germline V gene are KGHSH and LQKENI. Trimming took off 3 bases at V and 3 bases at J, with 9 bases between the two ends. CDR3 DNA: TGTGCCAGCTCACCCCAGGGTGTCAATCAGCCCCAGCATTTT. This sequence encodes CASSPQGVNQPQHF.

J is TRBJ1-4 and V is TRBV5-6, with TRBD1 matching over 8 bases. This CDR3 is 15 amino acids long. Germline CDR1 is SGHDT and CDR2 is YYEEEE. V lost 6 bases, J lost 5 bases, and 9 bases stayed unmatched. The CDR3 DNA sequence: TGTGCCAGCAACTCGAAGACAGGGGTAAATGAAAAACTGTTTTTT. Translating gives CASNSKTGVNEKLFF.

As DNA, the CDR3 is TGTGCCAGCAATAGACTAGCGAGGACAGATACGCAGTATTTT. As protein: CASNRLARTDTQYF. The rearrangement joins TRBV28 to TRBJ2-3, with 8 bases identical to TRBD2. V shed 7 bases and J 3 bases; nucleotides not matched to a gene: 6. CDR3 length: 14 amino acids. Germline V lookup: CDR1 MDHEN, CDR2 SYDVKM.

In nucleotides, the CDR3 is TGTGCCAGCAGCCGAAGAGGTATCGGACTCCATTCGTCCTACAATGAGCAGTTCTTC. Translation gives CASSRRGIGLHSSYNEQFF. V usage is TRBV3-1 (or the pseudogene TRBV3-2) and J usage is TRBJ2-1; D may be TRBD2 (5 bases). Trimming removed 4 bases from V and 1 base from J, with 23 bases in between. This CDR3 has 19 amino acids. Per germline, CDR1 LGHDT and CDR2 YNNKEL (reference sequence).